The source of this T cell receptor (beta chain) is a study of T cell repertoires in cytomegalovirus infection. Study overall: Indicated by public TCR beta signatures were CMV infection and matching HLA type.

About this clonotype: Its specificity is not known.

V shed 6 bases and J 3 bases; nucleotides not matched to a gene: 2. There are 14 residues in the CDR3. CDR1 is LNHDA and CDR2 is SQIVND in the germline V gene (reference sequence). Whole-study results and caveats: Using cumulative public TCR beta family frequency, the authors identified those who carried CMV together with the relevant HLA. The ex vivo response showed dominance by HLA-C-restricted CMV-specific TCR beta clonotypes.

TCRdb re-derived calls from the reads in MiXCR, one entry per CDR3 protein. This table holds just over 150,000 distinct CDR3 sequences, around 24% found once. The source is a human donor in good health (CMV status not recorded). Some clones in this sample may be carry-over from other donors' samples. The chain carries TRBV19 and TRBJ1-2, with 12 bases matching TRBD1. The sequenced sample was PBMCs. CDR3 protein: CASRGQGAHYGYTF. The CDR3 DNA sequence: TGTGCCAGTAGGGGACAGGGGGCTCACTATGGCTACACCTTC.